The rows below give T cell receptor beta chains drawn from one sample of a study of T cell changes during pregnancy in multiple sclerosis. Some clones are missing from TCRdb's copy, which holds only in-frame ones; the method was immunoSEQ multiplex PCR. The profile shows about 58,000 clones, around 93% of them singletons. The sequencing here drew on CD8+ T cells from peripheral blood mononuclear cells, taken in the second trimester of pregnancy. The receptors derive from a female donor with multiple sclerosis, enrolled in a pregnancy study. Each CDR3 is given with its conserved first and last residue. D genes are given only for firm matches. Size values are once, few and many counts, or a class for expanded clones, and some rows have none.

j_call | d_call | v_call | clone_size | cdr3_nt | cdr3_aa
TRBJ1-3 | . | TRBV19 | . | TGTGCCAGTAGCCTGGTCGGGGGTTCAGGAAACACCATATATTTT | CASSLVGGSGNTIYF
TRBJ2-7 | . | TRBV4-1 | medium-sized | TGCGCCAGCAGCCAAGATCCAGGAGGGGCGGCCTACGAGCAGTACTTC | CASSQDPGGAAYEQYF
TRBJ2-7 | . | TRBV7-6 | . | TGTGCCAGCAGCTTAGAAGAGCACTACGAGCAGTACTTC | CASSLEEHYEQYF
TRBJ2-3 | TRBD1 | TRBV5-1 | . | TGCGCCAGCAGCCCCACCGGGACAGGGGACCTCACAGATACGCAGTATTTT | CASSPTGTGDLTDTQYF
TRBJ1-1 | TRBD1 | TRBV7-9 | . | TGTGCCAGCAGCATGCAGGGGGGCATGAACACTGAAGCTTTCTTT | CASSMQGGMNTEAFF
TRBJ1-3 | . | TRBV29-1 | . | TGCAGCGGGGAGGACGGTGGAAACACCATATATTTT | CSGEDGGNTIYF
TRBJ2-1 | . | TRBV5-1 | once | TGCGCCAGCAGTGACTCGAATTACAATGAGCAGTTCTTC | CASSDSNYNEQFF
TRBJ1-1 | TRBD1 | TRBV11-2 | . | TGTGCCAGCAGCTTAGAGGGACAGGGATGGGACACTGAAGCTTTCTTT | CASSLEGQGWDTEAFF
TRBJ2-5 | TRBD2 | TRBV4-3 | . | TGCGCCAGCAGCCAAGTAGAGGTCGGGGGGGCCTGGGAGACCCAGTACTTC | CASSQVEVGGAWETQYF
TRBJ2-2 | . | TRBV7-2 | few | TGTGCCAGCAGCTTATCGACCAGGAGGACCGGGGAGCTGTTTTTT | CASSLSTRRTGELFF
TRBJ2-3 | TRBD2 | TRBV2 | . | TGTGCCAGCAGCCCACCTTCGGGACTAATAACCACAGATACGCAGTATTTT | CASSPPSGLITTDTQYF
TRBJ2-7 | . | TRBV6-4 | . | TGTGCCAGCAGTGACTCCCCCGGGAACTACGAGCAGTACTTC | CASSDSPGNYEQYF
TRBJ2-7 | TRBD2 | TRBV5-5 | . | TGTGCCAGCAGCTGGACGGCGGGGGAACGCTACGAGCAGTACTTC | CASSWTAGERYEQYF
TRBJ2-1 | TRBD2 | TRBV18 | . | TGTGCCAGCTCACCAATAAGAGCGGGAACCCACAATGAGCAGTTCTTC | CASSPIRAGTHNEQFF
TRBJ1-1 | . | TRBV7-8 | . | TGTGCCAGCAGCCCCCATCAGACTGAAGCTTTCTTT | CASSPHQTEAFF
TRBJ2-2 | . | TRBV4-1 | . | TGCGCCAGCGCCGACAGGGACTCGAGTCTGACCGGGGAGCTGTTTTTT | CASADRDSSLTGELFF
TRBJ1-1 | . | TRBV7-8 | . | TGTGCCAGCAGCTTAGCGGTCCGGGGAAGGACTGAAGCTTTCTTT | CASSLAVRGRTEAFF
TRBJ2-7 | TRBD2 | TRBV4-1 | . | TGCGCCAGCAGCCAAGTTGGGAGGGCCTACGAGCAGTACTTC | CASSQVGRAYEQYF
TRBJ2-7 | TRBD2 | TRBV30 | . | TGTGCCTGGAGTGGACTAGCGGTCGGGGGGGACGAGCAGTACTTC | CAWSGLAVGGDEQYF
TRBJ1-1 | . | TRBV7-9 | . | TGTGCCAGCAGCTTAGTTCAGGGTTACACTGAAGCTTTCTTT | CASSLVQGYTEAFF
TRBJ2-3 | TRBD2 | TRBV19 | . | TGTGCCAGTAGTATATTAGCGGGGGGCAGCACAGATACGCAGTATTTT | CASSILAGGSTDTQYF
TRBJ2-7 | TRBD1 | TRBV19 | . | TGTGCCAGTAGTATAGCGACAGGGACCGAGCAGTACTTC | CASSIATGTEQYF
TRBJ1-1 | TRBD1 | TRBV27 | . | TGTGCCAGCAGTTTATCGATTCTTGGGACAGGGAACACTGAAGCTTTCTTT | CASSLSILGTGNTEAFF
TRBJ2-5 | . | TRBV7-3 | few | TGTGCCAGCAGCGTCCGCGACGGGGGGCCCGAGACCCAGTACTTC | CASSVRDGGPETQYF
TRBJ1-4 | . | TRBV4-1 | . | TGCGCCAGCAGCCAAGATCCACCGGTCTCAACTAATGAAAAACTGTTTTTT | CASSQDPPVSTNEKLFF
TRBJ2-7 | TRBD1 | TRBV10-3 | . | TGTGCCATCAGTGAGTCTTGGGACAGGGGTGGAGAAGAGCAGTACTTC | CAISESWDRGGEEQYF
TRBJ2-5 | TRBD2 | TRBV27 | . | TGTGCCAGCAGTTTATCAGTGGGGACTAGCAGAGAGACCCAGTACTTC | CASSLSVGTSRETQYF
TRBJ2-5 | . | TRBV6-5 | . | TGTGCCAGCAGGCCCTCTAATGAAGAGACCCAGTACTTC | CASRPSNEETQYF
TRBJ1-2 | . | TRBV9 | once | TGTGCCAGCAGCGCGGACACGTCGAACTATGGCTACACCTTC | CASSADTSNYGYTF
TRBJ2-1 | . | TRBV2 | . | TGTGCCAGCAGTCTCTGGGACTTCCCCATCAATGAGCAGTTCTTC | CASSLWDFPINEQFF
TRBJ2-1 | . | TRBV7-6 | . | TGTGCCAGCACCCTCGGGCAAGCGGGCAATGAGCAGTTCTTC | CASTLGQAGNEQFF
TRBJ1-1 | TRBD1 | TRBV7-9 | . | TGTGCCAGCAGCTCCACACAGACAGGGACTGAAGCTTTCTTT | CASSSTQTGTEAFF
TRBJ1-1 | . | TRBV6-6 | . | TGTGCCAGCAGTGTAGACAGCGGGGAGACTGAAGCTTTCTTT | CASSVDSGETEAFF
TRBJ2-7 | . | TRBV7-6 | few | TGTGCCAGCAGCCCCCTAGGGCGGGACTCCGAGCAGTACTTC | CASSPLGRDSEQYF
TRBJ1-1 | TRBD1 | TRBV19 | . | TGTGCCAGTACCCCACTCGGGACAGGAGCCACTGAAGCTTTCTTT | CASTPLGTGATEAFF
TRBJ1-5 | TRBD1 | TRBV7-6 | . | TGTGCCAGCAGCTTGGGACAGGCGTTTAGCAATCAGCCCCAGCATTTT | CASSLGQAFSNQPQHF
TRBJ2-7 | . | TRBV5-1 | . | TGCGCCAGCAGCCTACAGGGTTGGGACGAGCAGTACTTC | CASSLQGWDEQYF
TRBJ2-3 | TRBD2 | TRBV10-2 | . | TGCGCCAGCAGGGGACTAGCTTCAGATACGCAGTATTTT | CASRGLASDTQYF
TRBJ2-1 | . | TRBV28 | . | TGTGCCAGCAGTTCCCGAGGGGGGGCTTTCGGGTACAATGAGCAGTTCTTC | CASSSRGGAFGYNEQFF
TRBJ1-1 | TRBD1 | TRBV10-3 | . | TGTGCCATCAGTTACCGGGACAGGGATTTTCAGAACACTGAAGCTTTCTTT | CAISYRDRDFQNTEAFF
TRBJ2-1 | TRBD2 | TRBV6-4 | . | TGTGCCAGCAGCGGGACTAGCGGAGGAGGGAATGAGCAGTTCTTC | CASSGTSGGGNEQFF
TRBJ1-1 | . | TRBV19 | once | TGTGCCAGTAAACAGGGTTTGGACACTGAAGCTTTCTTT | CASKQGLDTEAFF
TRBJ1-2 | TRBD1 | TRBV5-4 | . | TGTGCCAGCAGCGGCCGGGACAGGGCTTTTGGCTACACCTTC | CASSGRDRAFGYTF
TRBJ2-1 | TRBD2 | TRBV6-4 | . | TGTGCCAGCAGTGAGGCCGGGACTAGCGGGGGGGCGCAGTTCTTC | CASSEAGTSGGAQFF
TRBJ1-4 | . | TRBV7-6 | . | TGTGCCAGCAGCTCCGGGTCCCTACGAAGTGAAAAACTGTTTTTT | CASSSGSLRSEKLFF
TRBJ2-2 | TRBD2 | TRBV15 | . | TGTGCCACCGACGGACTAGCCGCCGGGGAGCTGTTTTTT | CATDGLAAGELFF
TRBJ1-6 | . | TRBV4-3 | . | TGCGCCAGCAGCCCTAAGAACGGCGGGGGTGATTCACCCCTCCACTTT | CASSPKNGGGDSPLHF
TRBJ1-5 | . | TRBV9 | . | TGTGCCAGCAGCGTAGGTGTCGGTAATCAGCCCCAGCATTTT | CASSVGVGNQPQHF